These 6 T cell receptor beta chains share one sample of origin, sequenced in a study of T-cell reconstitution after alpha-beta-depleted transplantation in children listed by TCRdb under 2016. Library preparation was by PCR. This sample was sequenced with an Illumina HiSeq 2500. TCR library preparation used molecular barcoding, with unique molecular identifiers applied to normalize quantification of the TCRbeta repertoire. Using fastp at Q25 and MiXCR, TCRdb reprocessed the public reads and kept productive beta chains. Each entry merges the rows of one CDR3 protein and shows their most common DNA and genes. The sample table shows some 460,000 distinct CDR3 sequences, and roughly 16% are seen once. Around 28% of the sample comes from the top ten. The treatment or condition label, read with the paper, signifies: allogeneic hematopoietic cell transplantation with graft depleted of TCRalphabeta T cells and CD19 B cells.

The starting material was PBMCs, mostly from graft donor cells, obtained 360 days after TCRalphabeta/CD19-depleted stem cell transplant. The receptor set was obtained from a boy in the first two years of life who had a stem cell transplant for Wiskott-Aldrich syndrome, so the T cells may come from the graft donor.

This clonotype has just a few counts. CDR3 sequence reads: CATSWGFEQYF. CDR3 DNA: TGTGCCACCAGCTGGGGATTCGAGCAGTACTTC. The rearrangement uses TRBV15 and TRBJ2-7; D remains ambiguous. The ends were cut back, 5 bases at V and 6 bases at J, with 8 bases in the middle. CDR1 is LNHNV and CDR2 is YYDKDF in the germline V gene (reference sequence). This CDR3 region has 11 residues.

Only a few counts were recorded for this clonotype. The CDR3: CACGQKETQYF. The CDR3 DNA sequence: TGTGCCTGCGGACAGAAAGAGACCCAGTACTTC. V and J are TRBV30 and TRBJ2-5; D perhaps matches TRBD1 (6 bases). In germline, CDR1 is GTSNPN, CDR2 SVGIG (reference sequence). This CDR3 has 11 residues. Between the trimmed V and J ends, which lost 6 bases and 3 bases, there was a span of 8 bases.

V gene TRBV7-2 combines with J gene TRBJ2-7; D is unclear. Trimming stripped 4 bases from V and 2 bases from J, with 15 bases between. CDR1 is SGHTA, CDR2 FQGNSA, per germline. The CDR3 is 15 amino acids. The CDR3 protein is CASSSVANRPYEQYF. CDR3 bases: TGTGCCAGCAGCTCAGTGGCTAACAGACCCTACGAGCAGTACTTC.

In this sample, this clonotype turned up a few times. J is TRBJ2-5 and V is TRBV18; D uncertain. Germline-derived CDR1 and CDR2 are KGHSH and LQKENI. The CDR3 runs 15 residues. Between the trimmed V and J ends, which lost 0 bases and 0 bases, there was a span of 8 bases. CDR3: CASSPPDLNQETQYF. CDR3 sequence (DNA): TGTGCCAGCTCACCACCTGACCTGAACCAAGAGACCCAGTACTTC.

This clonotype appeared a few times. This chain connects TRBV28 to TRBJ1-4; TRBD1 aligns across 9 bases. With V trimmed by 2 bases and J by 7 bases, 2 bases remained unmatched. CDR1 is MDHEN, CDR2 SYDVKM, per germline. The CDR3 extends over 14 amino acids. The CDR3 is CASSLGQGSEKLFF. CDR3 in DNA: TGTGCCAGCAGTTTAGGACAGGGGAGTGAAAAACTGTTTTTT.

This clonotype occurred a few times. Written as DNA, the CDR3 is TGTGCCACCAGCAGAGCTGGGACAGGGGACAGGAACACTGAAGCTTTCTTT. Protein: CATSRAGTGDRNTEAFF. The gene calls are TRBV15 and TRBJ1-1; TRBD1 agrees at 10 bases. V was clipped by 1 base and J by 1 base; unmatched bases: 6. In germline, CDR1 is LNHNV, CDR2 YYDKDF (reference sequence). The CDR3 is made up of 17 amino acids.